This T cell receptor beta chain was captured in a study of CD8+CD57+ T cells in acquired aplastic anemia. CDR3 and TCR beta VDJ profiling relied on genomic DNA as the template. Using its own MiXCR run on the reads, TCRdb lists one record per CDR3 protein. Of roughly 180,000 distinct CDR3 sequences in the sample, 40% to 55% are singletons; the top ten hold about 2.9%. V was pared by 3 bases and J by 7 bases, with 5 bases between. Germline V gene lookup returns CDR1 KGHDR and CDR2 SFDVKD. CDR3 size: 12 residues. V is TRBV24-1 and J is TRBJ1-4; D gene uncertain. The clonotype comes from a human donor in good health. Sequencing was done on a sample of sorted CD4+, CD8+, or CD8+CD57+ T cells (not recorded which) from PBMCs. DNA for the CDR3: TGTGCCACCAGTGATGAGTCTGAAAAACTGTTTTTT. As protein: CATSDESEKLFF.